This entry lists 12 T cell receptor beta chains sequenced from one sample in a study of glioma-infiltrating T cells after dendritic cell vaccination. The time point was: after dendritic cell vaccination, including at tumor progression/relapse. Assay: immunoSEQ multiplex PCR; the TCRdb copy retains only in-frame clones and omits some. The sample includes approximately 50,000 clones, approximately 90% of them seen just once. The sample consisted of blood, taken after dendritic cell vaccination. The receptors derive from a human donor with glioblastoma.

J is TRBJ1-1 and V is TRBV9; TRBD1 agrees at 10 bases. The CDR3 spans 14 residues. Losses at the gene ends were 3 bases for V and 10 bases for J; bases not matched to a gene: 9. From germline, CDR1 is SGDLS and CDR2 YYNGEE. DNA of the CDR3: TGTGCCAGCAGCGCATCGCGACAGGGGGCGGTAGCTTTCTTT. This codes for CASSASRQGAVAFF.

This chain links TRBV7-3 with TRBJ1-1; a weak D match, TRBD1 (5 bases). The length of the CDR3 is 13 residues. Germline V gene data show CDR1 as SGHTA and CDR2 as FQGTGA. Trimming removed 2 bases at V and 5 bases at J, with 9 bases between. DNA of the CDR3: TGTGCCAGCAGCTTATCGGGGGGGACTGAAGCTTTCTTT. It specifies CASSLSGGTEAFF.

The chain joins TRBV9 to TRBJ2-1, with D perhaps TRBD2 (7 bases). The CDR3 is 14 residues long. Looked up from germline, CDR1 is SGDLS and CDR2 is YYNGEE. V was cut by 0 bases and J by 4 bases, with 8 bases left in between. The DNA for the CDR3 is TGTGCCAGCAGCGTAGAGGGGGGGTACAATGAGCAGTTCTTC. It yields the protein CASSVEGGYNEQFF.

The chain combines TRBV5-4 with TRBJ2-7; possible D gene TRBD1, 7 bases. CDR1 is SGHNT, CDR2 YYREEE, per germline (reference sequence). CDR3 length: 15 amino acids. Trimming left V 4 bases short and J 3 bases short, with 17 bases between. As DNA, the CDR3 is TGTGCCAGCAGCACACCATCAGGGGGGTACTACGAGCAGTACTTC. Its translation: CASSTPSGGYYEQYF.

This clone was observed once. This chain joins TRBV18 and TRBJ2-1, with D hard to call. The CDR3 contains 12 residues. CDR1 and CDR2 (germline): KGHSH, LQKENI. V was shortened by 8 bases and J by 5 bases, with 10 bases between the two germline ends. The CDR3 region has the DNA TGTGCCAGCCACGCAGGTCACAATGAGCAGTTCTTC. Its protein product is CASHAGHNEQFF.

The rearrangement joins TRBV19 to TRBJ2-2, with a possible D match to TRBD2 (7 bases). Germline V gene sequence: CDR1 LNHDA, CDR2 SQIVND (reference sequence). V lost 4 bases to trimming and J lost 1 base, with 19 bases between them. The CDR3 totals 18 residues. CDR3 region: CASSTPFGGGRNTGELFF. CDR3 coding DNA: TGTGCCAGTAGTACCCCATTTGGGGGGGGGCGGAACACCGGGGAGCTGTTTTTT.

The chain uses TRBV28 and TRBJ2-5; TRBD1 matches at 8 bases. The CDR3 has 13 amino acids. Germline CDR1 is MDHEN and CDR2 is SYDVKM. The trim removed 3 bases at V and 5 bases at J, leaving 2 bases unmatched. The CDR3 DNA reads TGTGCCAGCAGTTTCAGGGGGCATGAGACCCAGTACTTC. Translating gives CASSFRGHETQYF. The whole variable domain, filled in from reference TRBV28 and TRBJ2-5, reads DVKVTQSSRYLVKRTGEKVFLECVQDMDHENMFWYRQDPGLGLRLIYFSYDVKMKEKGDIPEGYSVSREKKERFSLILESASTNQTSMYLCASSFRGHETQYFGPGTRLLVL.

The chain links TRBV10-3 to TRBJ1-6; D is perhaps TRBD1 (6 bases). V was cut by 9 bases and J by 5 bases, with 14 bases left in between. The CDR3 runs 14 residues. Germline lookup yields CDR1 ENHRY and CDR2 SYGVKD. In nucleotides, the CDR3 is TGTGCCATTCGGGGGGCCGACGATAATTCACCCCTCCACTTT. This sequence encodes CAIRGADDNSPLHF.

This clone appeared a single time. The J gene is TRBJ1-5, the V gene TRBV7-2, with unresolved D. CDR1 is SGHTA and CDR2 is FQGNSA in the germline V gene. Deletions cut 3 bases from V and 5 bases from J, with 14 bases between. CDR3 size: 15 residues. CDR3 loop: CASSLGRHWDQPQHF. CDR3 bases: TGTGCCAGCAGCTTGGGCCGCCACTGGGATCAGCCCCAGCATTTT.

V and J are TRBV5-1 and TRBJ2-2, with D hard to call. CDR3 length equals 13 residues. Per germline, CDR1 SGHRS and CDR2 YFSETQ. Trimming left V 2 bases short and J 5 bases short, with 7 bases between. CDR3 nucleotides: TGCGCCAGCAGCTTACAACAGACCGGGGAGCTGTTTTTT. Its translation: CASSLQQTGELFF.

This chain joins TRBV9 and TRBJ2-3; weak D call: TRBD2 (5 bases). Germline values: CDR1 SGDLS, CDR2 YYNGEE. CDR3 length equals 14 residues. V lost 6 bases, J lost 2 bases, and 13 bases lay in between. The CDR3 protein is CASKSPGNTDTQYF. CDR3 nucleotides: TGTGCCAGCAAGAGCCCCGGGAACACAGATACGCAGTATTTT.

V and J are TRBV4-3 and TRBJ2-5; TRBD2 might be the D (5 bases). The tail of the sequence fits TRBJ2-7 better, so the J call may be wrong. CDR1 is LGHNA and CDR2 is YSLEER in the germline V gene. The CDR3 contains 16 residues. The CDR3 sequence: CASSQAHTRSAYEQYF. The DNA of the CDR3 is TGCGCCAGCAGCCAAGCCCATACTAGATCCGCCTACGAGCAGTACTTC.